Listed below are T cell receptor beta chains from one sample, sequenced in a study of a mutant IDH1 vaccine in newly diagnosed glioma. Clones were sequenced by immunoSEQ multiplex PCR, and TCRdb holds only the in-frame ones, with some missing. Of about 38,000 clones listed, about four fifths are singletons. These receptors have no identified antigens. The sequencing used PBMCs, collected from a glioma patient whose treatment included an IDH1 peptide vaccine. Receptors were obtained from a man aged 35-49 years with glioma. Each CDR3 is given without its conserved first and last residue.

v_call	j_call	cdr3_aa
TRBV5-4	TRBJ2-3	ASSLASTDTQY
TRBV11-3	TRBJ2-7	ASSLNPKDEQY
TRBV7-2	TRBJ1-1	ASSRRALYTEAF
TRBV13	TRBJ2-7	ASEFLVVGGRNEQY
TRBV28	TRBJ1-5	ASNLLGGQPQH
TRBV15	TRBJ2-2	ATSTVGELF
TRBV6-6	TRBJ1-2	ASSYSMGQEWGYT
TRBV15	TRBJ2-5	ATRRRTWGGSETQY
TRBV6-4	TRBJ1-2	ASRGTGPYYGYT
TRBV6-5	TRBJ2-2	ASRTDSSHTGELF
TRBV5-4	TRBJ1-1	ASSVDRGEAF
TRBV12-1	TRBJ2-6	ASSLGQSRANVLT
TRBV11-2	TRBJ1-6	ASSFFPGQYNSPLH
TRBV5-5	TRBJ1-1	ASSLVWHLNTEAF
TRBV6-4	TRBJ2-3	ASSPGTGDTDTQY
TRBV7-9	TRBJ2-5	ASSLWETQY
TRBV7-9	TRBJ2-5	ASSPDLKETQY
TRBV5-4	TRBJ1-2	ASSGTGVDGYT
TRBV7-8	TRBJ2-3	ASSLLDRSDQY
TRBV6-1	TRBJ2-7	ASSELQGTGSEQY
TRBV7-8	TRBJ2-1	ASSLAIGQGTSGSRYEQF
TRBV12-2	TRBJ2-7	ASRLEGSCTYEQY
TRBV7-2	TRBJ2-5	ASSPGGLPAGETQY
TRBV7-2	TRBJ1-1	ATLGEGTEAF
TRBV30	TRBJ1-2	AWSVNRAIYGYT
TRBV4-1	TRBJ1-1	ASSHLDSAEAF
TRBV7-9	TRBJ2-1	ASSLGSSYNEQF
TRBV14	TRBJ2-1	ASSQDRLAGGFINEQF